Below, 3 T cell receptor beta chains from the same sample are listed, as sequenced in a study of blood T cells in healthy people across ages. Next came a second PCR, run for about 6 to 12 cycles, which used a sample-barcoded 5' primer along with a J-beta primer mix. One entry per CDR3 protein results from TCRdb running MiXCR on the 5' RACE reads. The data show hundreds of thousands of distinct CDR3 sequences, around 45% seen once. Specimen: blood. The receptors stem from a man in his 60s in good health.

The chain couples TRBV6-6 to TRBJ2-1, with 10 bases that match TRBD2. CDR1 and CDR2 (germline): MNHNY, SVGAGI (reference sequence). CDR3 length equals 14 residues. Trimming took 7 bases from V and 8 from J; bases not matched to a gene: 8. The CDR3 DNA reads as TGTGCCAGCACCCTCACTAGCGGGGTGGATGAGCAGTTCTTC. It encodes CASTLTSGVDEQFF.

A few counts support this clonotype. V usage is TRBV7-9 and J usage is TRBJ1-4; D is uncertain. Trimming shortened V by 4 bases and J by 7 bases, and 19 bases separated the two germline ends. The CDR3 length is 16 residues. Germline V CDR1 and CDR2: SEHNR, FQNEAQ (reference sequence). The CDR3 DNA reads TGTGCCAGCAGCTCTGACCGATACTTTTCGTCTGAAAAACTGTTTTTT. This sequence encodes CASSSDRYFSSEKLFF.

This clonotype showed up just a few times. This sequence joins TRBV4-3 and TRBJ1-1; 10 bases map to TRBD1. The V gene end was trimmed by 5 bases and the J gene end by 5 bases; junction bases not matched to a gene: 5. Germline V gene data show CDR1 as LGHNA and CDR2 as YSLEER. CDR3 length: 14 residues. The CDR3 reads CASSSWTGGTEAFF. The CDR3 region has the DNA TGCGCCAGCAGCAGCTGGACAGGGGGAACTGAAGCTTTCTTT.